Reported below is one TCR beta chain. This record belongs to a study of immune characterization of retroperitoneal liposarcoma. This CDR3 region has 15 residues. Trimming took off 6 bases at V and 4 bases at J, with 16 bases between the two ends. Germline V gene lookup returns CDR1 MNHNS and CDR2 SASEGT. TCRdb analysed the PCR reads with MiXCR anew, one entry per CDR3 protein. Of some 10,000 distinct CDR3 sequences listed, about a quarter are singletons. The sample was tumor tissue. The source of this sequence is a male donor with retroperitoneal liposarcoma. The chain employs TRBV6-1 and TRBJ2-1; tentatively, D is TRBD1 or TRBD2 (6 bases each). Here the CDR3 DNA reads TGTGCCAGCAGCCCCGGCTGGAGGGGGTACAATGAGCAGTTCTTC. Translation gives CASSPGWRGYNEQFF.